One sample yielded the 27 T cell receptor beta chains listed below, sequenced in a study of CD8 T cells in Susac syndrome. Random hexamers primed reverse transcription of 0.5 to 1 ug RNA. In TCRdb, the immunoSEQ multiplex PCR reads were re-called with MiXCR into one record per CDR3 protein. The sample lists 110,000 or so distinct CDR3 sequences, roughly 96% occurring once. The sample taken for sequencing was CD4+ T cells from PBMCs. The receptors originated from a human donor in good health.

The chain has TRBV4-3 and TRBJ2-1; possibly TRBD2 for D (5 bases). CDR3 length equals 15 residues. V lost 0 bases, J lost 6 bases, and 12 bases lay in between. The V gene's germline CDR1 is LGHNA and CDR2 YSLEER. In DNA, the CDR3 is TGCGCCAGCAGCCAAGATCGAGGGAGTCGCAATGAGCAGTTCTTC. This translates into CASSQDRGSRNEQFF.

The J gene is TRBJ2-5, the V gene TRBV20-1; no firm D call. CDR1 is DFQATT, CDR2 SNEGSKA, per germline (reference sequence). V lost 5 bases and J 0 bases, leaving 4 bases between the germline ends. The CDR3 spans 11 residues. In nucleotides, the CDR3 is TGCAGTGCTCACAACCAAGAGACCCAGTACTTC. It codes for CSAHNQETQYF.

Written as DNA, the CDR3 is TGCAGCGTTGAAGATGGTTGGGACAGCAACAATGAGCAGTTCTTC. This codes for CSVEDGWDSNNEQFF. The V call is TRBV29-1, the J call TRBJ2-1; TRBD1 matches at 7 bases. Germline loops: CDR1 SQVTM, CDR2 ANQGSEA. This CDR3 contains 15 residues. Trimming cost V 0 bases and J 5 bases; bases outside gene matches: 7.

J is TRBJ2-5 and V is TRBV12-3 or TRBV12-4, with 10 bases fitting TRBD1. This CDR3 is built from 15 residues. Germline trimming cut 5 bases from V and 2 bases from J; bases unmatched to any gene: 5. Here the CDR3 DNA reads TGTGCCAGCAGTAACCTGGACAGGGGGCAAGAGACCCAGTACTTC. This encodes CASSNLDRGQETQYF.

The gene calls are TRBV20-1 and TRBJ2-7; weak D call: TRBD1 (6 bases). The CDR3 contains 14 residues. V lost 4 bases, J lost 2 bases, and 15 bases lay in between. The germline CDR1 and CDR2 sequences are DFQATT and SNEGSKA (reference sequence). Here the CDR3 reads CSATSPGQPYEQYF. DNA of the CDR3: TGCAGTGCTACCTCCCCGGGACAACCCTACGAGCAGTACTTC.

This clonotype appeared once. The chain carries TRBV29-1 and TRBJ2-7; D could derive from TRBD1 or TRBD2 (5 bases each). CDR3 length: 17 amino acids. Germline lookup yields CDR1 SQVTM and CDR2 ANQGSEA. Trimming pared 5 bases from V and 2 bases from J, leaving 25 bases between. This CDR3 is CSVKKRATGANTYEQYF. The CDR3 nucleotides are TGCAGCGTTAAGAAACGCGCGACCGGGGCCAATACCTACGAGCAGTACTTC.

This chain uses TRBV25-1 with TRBJ2-3; a possible D gene is TRBD2 (6 bases). This CDR3 is built from 13 residues. Germline V gene sequence: CDR1 MGHDK, CDR2 SYGVNS. Trimming pared 3 bases from V and 8 bases from J, leaving 12 bases between. CDR3 nucleotide sequence: TGTGCCAGCAGTGAGGGGGGTACGGGTACGCAGTATTTT. Translated, it gives CASSEGGTGTQYF. Supplemented by reference TRBV25-1 and TRBJ2-3, the full variable domain reads EADIYQTPRYLVIGTGKKITLECSQTMGHDKMYWYQQDPGMELHLIHYSYGVNSTEKGDLSSESTVSRIRTEHFPLTLESARPSHTSQYLCASSEGGTGTQYFGPGTRLTVL.

The chain uses TRBV9 and TRBJ1-2; TRBD1 agrees at 8 bases. After removal of 1 base from V and 8 bases from J, the junction contained 4 bases not matched to a gene. CDR3 size: 13 residues. The V gene's germline CDR1 is SGDLS and CDR2 YYNGEE. The CDR3 DNA follows: TGTGCCAGCAGCGTAACTGACAGGGGAGGCTACACCTTC. It specifies CASSVTDRGGYTF.

The rearrangement links TRBV20-1 to TRBJ2-7; D is unresolved. Germline assignment: CDR1 DFQATT and CDR2 SNEGSKA (reference sequence). The CDR3 covers 12 residues. The CDR3 sequence is CTLAGRAGEQYF. The CDR3 nucleotides read TGCACGCTGGCCGGGCGAGCCGGGGAGCAGTACTTC.

This clonotype was observed a single time. The J gene is TRBJ2-7, the V gene TRBV27, with TRBD2 identical over 7 bases. Trimming cost V 6 bases and J 3 bases; bases outside gene matches: 11. The CDR3 is 15 residues long. The V gene's germline CDR1 is MNHEY and CDR2 SMNVEV (reference sequence). The CDR3 sequence is CASSLVGRGNYEQYF. CDR3 DNA: TGTGCCAGCAGCCTCGTAGGGCGGGGGAACTACGAGCAGTACTTC.

The chain recombines TRBV5-6 with TRBJ2-2, with 7 nucleotides matching TRBD1. The germline V gene encodes CDR1 SGHDT and CDR2 YYEEEE. Germline trimming cut 4 bases from V and 5 bases from J; bases unmatched to any gene: 14. This CDR3 region has 17 residues. The CDR3 region is CASSPQTGPLGTGELFF. CDR3 bases: TGTGCCAGCAGCCCTCAGACAGGGCCTCTGGGTACCGGGGAGCTGTTTTTT.

The chain couples TRBV18 to TRBJ1-5; 8 positions agree with TRBD1. Germline-derived CDR1 and CDR2 are KGHSH and LQKENI. Trimming took 4 bases from V and 0 from J; bases not matched to a gene: 11. The CDR3 consists of 18 residues. DNA for the CDR3: TGTGCCAGCTCACTTACAGGGGGGACACATAATAGCAATCAGCCCCAGCATTTT. It is translated as CASSLTGGTHNSNQPQHF.

The V gene is TRBV29-1, the J gene TRBJ2-7; 7 bases align to TRBD1. This CDR3 has 15 amino acids. The trim removed 2 bases at V and 3 bases at J, leaving 10 bases unmatched. From germline, CDR1 is SQVTM and CDR2 ANQGSEA. CDR3 nucleotides: TGCAGCGTTGAACGGGCCGGGACAGAGAGCTACGAGCAGTACTTC. The encoded protein is CSVERAGTESYEQYF.

The rearrangement uses TRBV20-1 and TRBJ2-1, with D possibly TRBD2 on 5 matching bases. CDR3 length: 14 residues. Trimming took 1 base from V and 5 from J, leaving 12 bases between them. Germline assignment: CDR1 DFQATT and CDR2 SNEGSKA (reference sequence). CDR3 region: CSARGQRNNNEQFF. The CDR3 nucleotides are TGCAGTGCTAGAGGCCAGCGGAACAACAATGAGCAGTTCTTC.

The chain is built from TRBV28 and TRBJ2-5; D could derive from TRBD1 or TRBD2 (6 bases each). CDR1 is MDHEN and CDR2 is SYDVKM in the germline V gene. The CDR3 runs 12 residues. V was trimmed by 6 bases and J by 8 bases, leaving 13 bases between them. As DNA, the CDR3 is TGTGCCAGCAGACCCCCGGGGGCCACCCAGTACTTC. The encoded protein is CASRPPGATQYF.

The chain has TRBV3-1 and TRBJ1-5, with 9 bases that match TRBD1. V lost 4 bases to trimming and J lost 7 bases; unmatched junction nucleotides: 11. The V gene's germline CDR1 is LGHDT and CDR2 YNNKEL (reference sequence). The CDR3 has 16 amino acids. This CDR3 is CASSPQDRGLNQPQHF. As DNA, the CDR3 is TGTGCCAGCAGCCCCCAGGACAGGGGTTTAAACCAGCCCCAGCATTTT.

This chain joins TRBV4-3 and TRBJ1-1; D is undetermined. The V end was cut by 1 base, the J end by 2 bases, with 11 bases between. The germline V gene has CDR1 LGHNA and CDR2 YSLEER. CDR3 length equals 15 residues. The CDR3 region has the DNA TGCGCCAGCAGCCAAGGGTTTCCAATAAACACTGAAGCTTTCTTT. Its protein is CASSQGFPINTEAFF.

This chain links TRBV7-9 with TRBJ2-3; 7 nucleotides line up with TRBD1. The CDR3 runs to 17 residues. The J segment lost 4 bases and the V segment lost 6 bases, leaving 16 bases of the junction unmatched. In germline, CDR1 is SEHNR, CDR2 FQNEAQ (reference sequence). CDR3 coding DNA: TGTGCCAGCAGTTCAAGCCCAGGAGGAACAGGGGCAGATACGCAGTATTTT. This encodes CASSSSPGGTGADTQYF.

This chain joins TRBV5-1 and TRBJ1-2; 7 positions match TRBD1. This CDR3 region has 12 residues. V shed 4 bases, J shed 7 bases, and the junction held 4 bases outside the gene matches. The germline V gene has CDR1 SGHRS and CDR2 YFSETQ. The CDR3 protein is CASSGDSAGYTF. CDR3 nucleotides: TGCGCCAGCAGCGGGGACAGTGCTGGCTACACCTTC.

V gene TRBV25-1 combines with J gene TRBJ1-6; D is undetermined. This CDR3 comprises 14 residues. Trimming took 6 bases from V and 6 from J, leaving 12 bases between them. Germline loops: CDR1 MGHDK, CDR2 SYGVNS. The CDR3 loop reads CASRGNSFNSPLHF. DNA for the CDR3: TGTGCCAGCAGGGGAAACAGTTTTAATTCACCCCTCCACTTT.

The V call is TRBV29-1, the J call TRBJ2-3, with TRBD2 matching 8 bases. Germline lookup yields CDR1 SQVTM and CDR2 ANQGSEA. This CDR3 is 14 amino acids long. Trimming at V came to 7 bases and at J to 0 bases, leaving 6 bases not matched to a gene. CDR3 in amino acids: CSAWRGASTDTQYF. CDR3 in DNA: TGCAGCGCATGGCGGGGGGCTAGCACAGATACGCAGTATTTT.

The CDR3: CASSPLTGLATEKLFF. The CDR3 DNA reads as TGTGCCAGCTCACCACTTACAGGGCTGGCGACCGAAAAACTGTTTTTT. The chain couples TRBV18 to TRBJ1-4; a weak D match, TRBD1 (6 bases). This CDR3 region has 16 residues. Germline-derived CDR1 and CDR2 are KGHSH and LQKENI. Trimming pared 1 base from V and 8 bases from J, leaving 17 bases between.

The rearrangement links TRBV3-1 to TRBJ2-7; D unclear. The CDR3 runs to 13 residues. Germline CDR1 and CDR2: LGHDT and YNNKEL (reference sequence). V lost 1 base, J lost 9 bases, and 13 bases lay in between. The DNA of the CDR3 is TGTGCCAGCAGCCAAGGGTCGGTCCTTTGGCAGTACTTC. Its translation is CASSQGSVLWQYF.

CDR3 sequence reads: CASSPRLYGSASTDTQYF. The CDR3 DNA reads as TGTGCCAGCAGCCCAAGGTTATACGGGAGTGCTAGCACAGATACGCAGTATTTT. This rearrangement joins TRBV4-2 to TRBJ2-3; tentative D call: TRBD2 (6 bases). The V and J ends lost 4 bases and 0 bases respectively, with 20 bases between them. The CDR3 loop spans 18 amino acids. The germline V gene encodes CDR1 LGHNA and CDR2 YNFKEQ.

This chain uses TRBV5-6 with TRBJ1-5; 7 positions agree with TRBD1. V lost 2 bases to trimming and J lost 4 bases; unmatched junction nucleotides: 6. Germline CDR1 and CDR2: SGHDT and YYEEEE. The length of the CDR3 is 15 residues. The CDR3 loop is CASSFWTRGNQPQHF. The CDR3 DNA reads TGTGCCAGCAGCTTTTGGACCAGGGGGAATCAGCCCCAGCATTTT. The full variable domain, completed using reference TRBV5-6 and TRBJ1-5, is DAGVTQSPTHLIKTRGQQVTLRCSPKSGHDTVSWYQQALGQGPQFIFQYYEEEERQRGNFPDRFSGHQFPNYSSELNVNALLLGDSALYLCASSFWTRGNQPQHFGDGTRLSIL.

This chain links TRBV10-3 with TRBJ2-7; 8 positions match TRBD1. The J segment lost 7 bases and the V segment lost 11 bases, leaving 7 bases of the junction unmatched. Germline lookup yields CDR1 ENHRY and CDR2 SYGVKD. There are 11 residues in the CDR3. The CDR3, as DNA: TGTGCCGTGACAGGGGCGGGAGAGCAGTACTTC. It codes for CAVTGAGEQYF.

V usage is TRBV7-8 and J usage is TRBJ1-1; D is possibly TRBD1 (5 bases). Per the germline V gene, CDR1 is SGHVS and CDR2 is FQNEAQ. The CDR3 length is 15 residues. V dropped 0 bases and J dropped 0 bases, with 8 bases sitting between them. The CDR3 reads CASSLAGALNTEAFF. The CDR3 region has the DNA TGTGCCAGCAGCTTAGCAGGGGCACTGAACACTGAAGCTTTCTTT.